The text below deals with one TCR beta chain. This clonotype has at least ten counts. Its antigen is unknown. One base away there is no much larger clone; base qualities are not given. Libraries were built with PCR. TCRdb shows the sequencer as Illumina HiSeq 4000. Bulk TCR libraries were made following a previously described method, with the TCR primers given in Table S5. Purification of total RNA was performed with the Qiagen AllPrep DNA/RNA kit. Before any analysis, reads coming from multiple sequencing runs of the same library were combined into one pool. As for the authors' bioinformatics: Reads were retained only if their TCR constant sequence matched exactly, and those retained reads were trimmed to 150 nt and grouped according to their 12-nt molecular barcodes. Reads in each barcode group were sub-clustered using a 15% Levenshtein threshold, and a quality-weighted consensus sequence was built for each RNA molecule. Non-functional sequences were excluded, and lower-count sequences lying one edit away from another sequence were also excluded. Based on a fit of two negative binomial distributions, barcode sub-clusters having less than 20% of the maximum read count were discarded. The public reads were run again by TCRdb, first through fastp at Q25 and then through MiXCR, and only productive beta chains were kept. Rows merge per CDR3 protein into single entries with the most common DNA and genes. TCRdb assigned the V and J calls; the authors' analysis was not used. Across this sample there are about 640,000 distinct CDR3 sequences, with roughly 21% seen only once. Roughly 0.83% of the sample is in the top ten clones.

This entry belongs to a study of molecular identifiers for immune sequencing clone quantification (dated by TCRdb to the late 2010s). General notes on the study: For a replicate experiment, RNA from around 20,000 or 100,000 naive CD8 T cells was divided into five aliquots, of which four were sequenced. The study was a methods study using CD8 T cells to benchmark molecular-identifier clustering-based TCR repertoire sequencing (MIDCIRS) and TCR RNA copy counting. Study-wide conclusions, independent of this receptor: About three recovered TCR RNA copies per cell were obtained by modeling, versus roughly 9.1 by digital PCR, implying a capture efficiency of approximately 27%. The naive libraries included spiked-in Jurkat TCR RNA (10 copies' worth), and this Jurkat TCR RNA is not part of the donor repertoire. In CMV-specific effector cells, over 97% of molecules were held by clones above 20 RNA copies, whereas under 1% of molecules were held by such clones in naive cells. Highly expanded clone sizes could be underestimated because identical TCR molecules may share a barcode. Spiked-in Jurkat TCR RNA equivalent to a single cell was reported to be detectable even among 800,000 to 1,000,000 naive CD8 T cells. When barcode sub-clustering was left out, chimeric consensus sequences inflated TCR diversity, with chimeras reaching as high as 47%.

From a lookup of the germline V gene (reference sequence), CDR1 and CDR2 are MNHEY and SMNVEV. The CDR3 contains 15 residues, cysteine and phenylalanine counted. The retained sequence is limited to the CDR3, 45 bases, with the frame set at the first base. V was cut back by 3 bases and J by 2 bases, leaving a gap of 14 bases between them. Libraries of naive CD8 T cells were generated from roughly 21,000 to 960,000 sorted cells, with 10%, 30% or 50% of the purified RNA used. On a BD FACSAria II, naive CD8 T cells were FACS-sorted as CD8+CD4-CCR7+CD45RA+ and collected into RLT Plus buffer. To test detection sensitivity, Jurkat RNA equal to around 11 TCR copies was added to samples of roughly 18,000-1,100,000 naive CD8 T cells. CD8 T cells were enriched using RosetteSep CD8+ T Cell Enrichment Cocktail and Ficoll-Paque, and the enriched cells then underwent ACK red cell lysis.

The receptor chain draws on TRBV27 and TRBJ2-7; a weak D assignment points to TRBD2 (7 bases agree). The sequenced sample consisted of naive CD8+ T cells from blood, with Jurkat cell RNA spiked in. The intended sense of this specimen's cell subset or site label: FACS-sorted CD8+CD4-CCR7+CD45RA+ naive T cells. The TCR originated in a human donor in good health. Some libraries in this study had Jurkat cell RNA spiked in. The nucleotide sequence reads TGTGCCAGCAGTTTCGGCGCGGGGGCCGCCTACGAGCAGTACTTC. Translated, this is CASSFGAGAAYEQYF.